This T cell receptor beta chain emerged from a study of post-analysis software for immune sequencing data. Study-level points and caveats: The study found TRBV5-6, TRBV5-1 and TRBV20-1 among roughly 5 TRBV segments more frequent in patients than controls. The study found significantly lower normalized Chao1 diversity in multiple sclerosis patients than in controls.

Per germline, CDR1 DFQATT and CDR2 SNEGSKA (reference sequence). This CDR3 has 12 amino acids. Note on this clonotype: Its cognate antigen is unknown.

The library was made from cDNA and included unique molecular identifiers. The T cell input of roughly 0.9 to 11 million gave roughly 0.5 million cDNA molecules. Via MiXCR, TCRdb re-called the PCR reads, giving one row per CDR3 protein. The table shows more than 500,000 distinct CDR3 sequences, with about a third occurring only once. This clonotype was obtained from a girl aged 2-17 years with multiple sclerosis. The genes are TRBV20-1 and TRBJ2-7; no clear D. Matching the DNA end better, TRBJ2-5 makes the J call doubtful. The specimen sequenced was blood. The DNA of the CDR3 is TGCAGTGCTCAAGGATACGAAGAGACCCAGTACTTC. It specifies CSAQGYEETQYF.